One and the same sample provided the 15 T cell receptor beta chains below, sequenced in a study of cytomegalovirus exposure and HLA in healthy donors. Amplification used 60 Vbeta primers and 13 Jbeta primers. Measured with immunoSEQ multiplex PCR; TCRdb has only the in-frame clones, and not every one. The data show roughly 180,000 clones, with 84% seen just once and around 5% held by the top ten. The sequenced material came from PBMCs. These receptors were obtained from a man in his late teens or twenties in good health and CMV-seronegative.

The J gene is TRBJ2-2, the V gene TRBV5-1, with a possible D match to TRBD1 (6 bases). This CDR3 comprises 15 residues. With 6 bases removed from V and 1 base from J, the gap between germline ends came to 13 bases. Per germline, CDR1 SGHRS and CDR2 YFSETQ. The CDR3 spells CASKGTTWNTGELFF. CDR3 DNA: TGCGCCAGCAAAGGGACAACTTGGAACACCGGGGAGCTGTTTTTT. Together with reference TRBV5-1 and TRBJ2-2, the CDR3 gives the full variable domain: KAGVTQTPRYLIKTRGQQVTLSCSPISGHRSVSWYQQTPGQGLQFLFEYFSETQRNKGNFPGRFSGRQFSNSRSEMNVSTLELGDSALYLCASKGTTWNTGELFFGEGSRLTVL.

The V call is TRBV28, the J call TRBJ1-5, with D hard to call. The germline V gene has CDR1 MDHEN and CDR2 SYDVKM. V was cut by 7 bases and J by 7 bases, with 17 bases left in between. This CDR3 spans 14 amino acids. The CDR3: CASTAGGSLQPQHF. CDR3 in DNA: TGTGCCAGCACCGCAGGAGGGTCCCTACAGCCCCAGCATTTT.

V and J are TRBV6-1 and TRBJ1-3; D not certain. Per the germline V gene, CDR1 is MNHNS and CDR2 is SASEGT. The CDR3 consists of 12 residues. The V end lost 7 bases, the J end lost 0 bases, and 4 bases lay between the germline ends. CDR3 loop: CASTSSGNTIYF. As DNA, the CDR3 is TGTGCCAGCACGAGCTCTGGAAACACCATATATTTT.

The rearrangement joins TRBV4-2 to TRBJ1-5; unclear D gene. V was clipped by 1 base and J by 1 base, with 8 bases between them. Germline V gives CDR1 LGHNA, CDR2 YNFKEQ. This CDR3 comprises 15 residues. The CDR3 protein is CASSQGTGSNQPQHF. DNA of the CDR3: TGTGCCAGCAGCCAAGGGACGGGGAGCAATCAGCCCCAGCATTTT.

This chain connects TRBV4-1 to TRBJ2-7, with 8 bases lining up with TRBD1. The CDR3 runs to 16 residues. Germline V gene lookup returns CDR1 MGHRA and CDR2 YSYEKL. V lost 1 base, J lost 3 bases, and 8 bases stayed unmatched. The CDR3 loop reads CASSQGSDRVSYEQYF. The CDR3 DNA reads as TGCGCCAGCAGCCAAGGCTCGGACAGGGTGAGCTACGAGCAGTACTTC.

V is TRBV5-4 and J is TRBJ2-5, with no clear D. The V and J ends lost 1 base and 1 base respectively, with 5 bases between them. This CDR3 has 13 amino acids. The germline V gene has CDR1 SGHNT and CDR2 YYREEE (reference sequence). CDR3 loop: CASSLTSQETQYF. DNA for the CDR3: TGTGCCAGCAGCTTGACCAGCCAAGAGACCCAGTACTTC.

To note about this clone: The junction and the germline gene differ at one end; a read error may be behind it. The rearrangement joins TRBV7-9 to TRBJ1-2; no reliable D call. Germline loops: CDR1 SEHNR, CDR2 FQNEAQ (reference sequence). There are 15 residues in the CDR3. The CDR3 loop is CSSSLEGGSGSGYTF. The DNA for the CDR3 is TGTTCCAGCAGCTTAGAGGGAGGAAGCGGTTCTGGCTACACCTTC.

The rearrangement uses TRBV18 and TRBJ2-7; D ambiguous. The CDR3 totals 15 residues. Per the germline V gene, CDR1 is KGHSH and CDR2 is LQKENI. Trimming shortened V by 2 bases and J by 5 bases, and 16 bases separated the two germline ends. CDR3 sequence: CASSPRLESSDEQYF. DNA for the CDR3: TGTGCCAGCTCACCAAGGCTAGAAAGTTCCGACGAGCAGTACTTC. The full variable domain, in which reference TRBV18 and TRBJ2-7 provide the parts outside the CDR3, is NAGVMQNPRHLVRRRGQEARLRCSPMKGHSHVYWYRQLPEEGLKFMVYLQKENIIDESGMPKERFSAEFPKEGPSILRIQQVVRGDSAAYFCASSPRLESSDEQYFGPGTRLTVT.

The chain recombines TRBV7-9 with TRBJ2-7, with D tentatively TRBD1 (5 bases). The CDR3 contains 17 residues. Germline assignment: CDR1 SEHNR and CDR2 FQNEAQ (reference sequence). V was trimmed by 3 bases and J by 2 bases, leaving 20 bases between them. This CDR3 is CASSLTELGSAPYEQYF. DNA for the CDR3: TGTGCCAGCAGCTTGACAGAATTGGGCAGTGCCCCCTACGAGCAGTACTTC.

In this sample, this clone turned up once. The chain carries TRBV7-9 and TRBJ2-3; unclear D gene. The CDR3 length is 11 residues. CDR1 and CDR2 from the germline V gene are SEHNR and FQNEAQ (reference sequence). V was clipped by 5 bases and J by 4 bases, with 4 bases between them. The CDR3, as DNA: TGTGCCAGCAGCACTGCAGATACGCAGTATTTT. It specifies CASSTADTQYF.

The chain combines TRBV5-1 with TRBJ1-4; possibly TRBD1 for D (5 bases). The CDR3 loop spans 15 amino acids. Germline values: CDR1 SGHRS, CDR2 YFSETQ. Trimming removed 3 bases from V and 6 bases from J, with 15 bases in between. CDR3 region: CASSSVGALHEKLFF. DNA of the CDR3: TGCGCCAGCAGCTCGGTAGGGGCGCTTCATGAAAAACTGTTTTTT.

This chain uses TRBV28 with TRBJ2-7; no definite D call. The V gene's germline CDR1 is MDHEN and CDR2 SYDVKM. V was cut by 3 bases and J by 6 bases, with 12 bases left in between. The CDR3 spans 13 residues. CDR3 DNA: TGTGCCAGCAGTTTGGCCAGGCATCGCGAGCAGTACTTC. This translates into CASSLARHREQYF. The entire variable domain, with the rest obtained from reference TRBV28 and TRBJ2-7, is as follows: DVKVTQSSRYLVKRTGEKVFLECVQDMDHENMFWYRQDPGLGLRLIYFSYDVKMKEKGDIPEGYSVSREKKERFSLILESASTNQTSMYLCASSLARHREQYFGPGTRLTVT.

This clone was detected a few times. The chain recombines TRBV6-5 with TRBJ2-7, with 7 bases matching TRBD1. The V gene's germline CDR1 is MNHEY and CDR2 SVGAGI. This CDR3 has 11 amino acids. The ends lost 6 bases at V and 10 bases at J; junction bases unmatched: 6. The CDR3: CASSWGTVQYF. The CDR3 nucleotides read TGTGCCAGCAGCTGGGGGACAGTACAGTACTTC.

This clone came up a few times. The rearrangement links TRBV4-1 to TRBJ1-1; D remains ambiguous. Trimming pared 1 base from V and 0 bases from J, leaving 9 bases between. Germline assignment: CDR1 MGHRA and CDR2 YSYEKL. The CDR3 length is 15 residues. The CDR3 sequence: CASSQGEFMNTEAFF. CDR3 DNA: TGCGCCAGCAGCCAAGGGGAGTTTATGAACACTGAAGCTTTCTTT.

The CDR3 is CASSPFETSGTYEQYF. In DNA form, the CDR3 reads TGTGCCAGCTCACCATTTGAAACTAGCGGGACCTACGAGCAGTACTTC. The V and J genes are TRBV18 and TRBJ2-7, with 10 bases identical to TRBD2. Germline V lookup: CDR1 KGHSH, CDR2 LQKENI. V was pared by 2 bases and J by 2 bases, with 6 bases of the junction left unmatched. The CDR3 runs to 16 residues.